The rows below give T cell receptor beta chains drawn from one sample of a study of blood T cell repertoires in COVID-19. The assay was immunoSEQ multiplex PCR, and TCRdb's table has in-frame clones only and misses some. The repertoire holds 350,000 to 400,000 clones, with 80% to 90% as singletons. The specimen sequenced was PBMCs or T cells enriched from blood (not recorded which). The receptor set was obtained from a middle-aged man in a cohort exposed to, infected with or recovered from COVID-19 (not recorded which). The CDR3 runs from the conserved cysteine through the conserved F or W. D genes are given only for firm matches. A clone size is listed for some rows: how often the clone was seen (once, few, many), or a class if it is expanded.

CDR3nt: TGTGCCAGCAGTTTATCGGGAGGGACTGGCTACGAGCAGTACTTC
CDR3aa: CASSLSGGTGYEQYF
d_gene: TRBD2
abundance: -
j_gene: TRBJ2-7
v_gene: TRBV27

CDR3nt: TGTGCCAGCAGTATTCCACAGGGGGCTGGGTATGGCTACACCTTC
CDR3aa: CASSIPQGAGYGYTF
d_gene: TRBD1
abundance: -
j_gene: TRBJ1-2
v_gene: TRBV6-6

CDR3nt: TGTGCCAGCAGCTTGGCCGGAGCGGGGGGCTACAATGAGCAGTTCTTC
CDR3aa: CASSLAGAGGYNEQFF
d_gene: TRBD2
abundance: -
j_gene: TRBJ2-1
v_gene: TRBV5-6

CDR3nt: TGTGCCAGCAGGACAACGGATGGGGAAAAACTGTTTTTT
CDR3aa: CASRTTDGEKLFF
d_gene: -
abundance: -
j_gene: TRBJ1-4
v_gene: TRBV6-5

CDR3nt: TGTGCCAGCAGTTCTGGCGGAAGCACAGATACGCAGTATTTT
CDR3aa: CASSSGGSTDTQYF
d_gene: -
abundance: once
j_gene: TRBJ2-3
v_gene: TRBV28

CDR3nt: TGTGCCAGCTCACCACTTAACAGGAACTATGGCTACACCTTC
CDR3aa: CASSPLNRNYGYTF
d_gene: -
abundance: -
j_gene: TRBJ1-2
v_gene: TRBV18

CDR3nt: TGTGCCAGCAGTTCGTGGACTAGCGGGACCTACGAGCAGTACTTC
CDR3aa: CASSSWTSGTYEQYF
d_gene: TRBD2
abundance: -
j_gene: TRBJ2-7
v_gene: TRBV28

CDR3nt: TGCGCCAGCAGCCGACAGGTAGCGATCTACGAGCAGTACTTC
CDR3aa: CASSRQVAIYEQYF
d_gene: -
abundance: -
j_gene: TRBJ2-7
v_gene: TRBV5-1

CDR3nt: TGTGCCAGCAGGGGACAGGGGAATCAGCCCCAGCATTTT
CDR3aa: CASRGQGNQPQHF
d_gene: TRBD1
abundance: -
j_gene: TRBJ1-5
v_gene: TRBV7-9

CDR3nt: TGTGCCAGCAGTAGGAAACTAGCGGGAGGAGCGGGCACCGGGGAGCTGTTTTTT
CDR3aa: CASSRKLAGGAGTGELFF
d_gene: -
abundance: -
j_gene: TRBJ2-2
v_gene: TRBV21-1

CDR3nt: TGTGCCTGGAGTGTAAGCGGGGGCACAGATACGCAGTATTTT
CDR3aa: CAWSVSGGTDTQYF
d_gene: TRBD2
abundance: -
j_gene: TRBJ2-3
v_gene: TRBV30

CDR3nt: TGTGCCAGCGGGGGGGTGAGGACTGGAAACACCATATATTTT
CDR3aa: CASGGVRTGNTIYF
d_gene: -
abundance: -
j_gene: TRBJ1-3
v_gene: TRBV2

CDR3nt: TGTGCCAGCAGAGGGGACAGTCTGAATCAGCCCCAGCATTTT
CDR3aa: CASRGDSLNQPQHF
d_gene: TRBD1
abundance: -
j_gene: TRBJ1-5
v_gene: TRBV28

CDR3nt: TGTGCCAGCAGGGGACAGGGCAACAATCAGCCCCAGCATTTT
CDR3aa: CASRGQGNNQPQHF
d_gene: TRBD1
abundance: -
j_gene: TRBJ1-5
v_gene: TRBV2

CDR3nt: TGTGCCAGCAGTGGGTCCCAGGGGCGAAATCAGCCCCAGCATTTT
CDR3aa: CASSGSQGRNQPQHF
d_gene: -
abundance: -
j_gene: TRBJ1-5
v_gene: TRBV2

CDR3nt: TGTGCCAGCAGTAAATTTGCAACTAATGAAAAACTGTTTTTT
CDR3aa: CASSKFATNEKLFF
d_gene: -
abundance: few
j_gene: TRBJ1-4
v_gene: TRBV5-5

CDR3nt: TGTGCCAGTAGTCGACTAGCGATCGCCGGGGAGCTGTTTTTT
CDR3aa: CASSRLAIAGELFF
d_gene: TRBD2
abundance: -
j_gene: TRBJ2-2
v_gene: TRBV19

CDR3nt: TGTGCCAGCAGTGGTCTACGCGGGGGAATCGGTCAGGGGCTCGACCAGCCCCAGCATTTT
CDR3aa: CASSGLRGGIGQGLDQPQHF
d_gene: -
abundance: -
j_gene: TRBJ1-5
v_gene: TRBV2

CDR3nt: TGTGCCAGTAGTAGGGGACAGGGGGCTAACAATGAGCAGTTCTTC
CDR3aa: CASSRGQGANNEQFF
d_gene: TRBD1
abundance: -
j_gene: TRBJ2-1
v_gene: TRBV19

CDR3nt: TGCGCCAGCAGCCAGAGACTAGCGGGATTGAATGAGCAGTTCTTC
CDR3aa: CASSQRLAGLNEQFF
d_gene: TRBD2
abundance: -
j_gene: TRBJ2-1
v_gene: TRBV4-1

CDR3nt: TGTGCCAGCAGCCCCCTTCTCGGACTAGCGGGGGCAGATACGCAGTATTTT
CDR3aa: CASSPLLGLAGADTQYF
d_gene: TRBD2
abundance: -
j_gene: TRBJ2-3
v_gene: TRBV6-2/TRBV6-3

CDR3nt: TGTGCCAGCAGCTTAGTAGGGGTGGCGGGATTCAACACTGAAGCTTTCTTT
CDR3aa: CASSLVGVAGFNTEAFF
d_gene: -
abundance: -
j_gene: TRBJ1-1
v_gene: TRBV11-2

CDR3nt: TGTGCCAGTAGTATGGGCCGGACTAGCGGGATCCTCTACGAGCAGTACTTC
CDR3aa: CASSMGRTSGILYEQYF
d_gene: TRBD2
abundance: -
j_gene: TRBJ2-7
v_gene: TRBV19

CDR3nt: TGTGCCAGCACGGTGGCGGGAGGCACCAATGAGCAGTTCTTC
CDR3aa: CASTVAGGTNEQFF
d_gene: TRBD2
abundance: -
j_gene: TRBJ2-1
v_gene: TRBV7-9

CDR3nt: TGTGCCAGCACTAGCGGGGGGTACCAAGAGACCCAGTACTTC
CDR3aa: CASTSGGYQETQYF
d_gene: TRBD2
abundance: -
j_gene: TRBJ2-5
v_gene: TRBV2

CDR3nt: TGTGCCAGCTCACCACGGAGCGGGACGGGAGTAGATACGCAGTATTTT
CDR3aa: CASSPRSGTGVDTQYF
d_gene: TRBD2
abundance: -
j_gene: TRBJ2-3
v_gene: TRBV18

CDR3nt: TGTGCCAGCAGTGCCCTAGCGCCTGATACGCAGTATTTT
CDR3aa: CASSALAPDTQYF
d_gene: -
abundance: -
j_gene: TRBJ2-3
v_gene: TRBV27

CDR3nt: TGTGCCAGCAGTTACTCCGGGTCGATAACTGGAAACACCATATATTTT
CDR3aa: CASSYSGSITGNTIYF
d_gene: -
abundance: once
j_gene: TRBJ1-3
v_gene: TRBV6-5

CDR3nt: TGTGCCAGCAGTGTGACAGGGGGCGCAGATACGCAGTATTTT
CDR3aa: CASSVTGGADTQYF
d_gene: TRBD1
abundance: -
j_gene: TRBJ2-3
v_gene: TRBV6-2/TRBV6-3

CDR3nt: TGTGCCATCAAACAGGGAGAAGATACGCAGTATTTT
CDR3aa: CAIKQGEDTQYF
d_gene: -
abundance: -
j_gene: TRBJ2-3
v_gene: TRBV10-3

CDR3nt: TGCAGTGCTAGTGCTCTTCTGGGCCCTGGTAATTCACCCCTCCACTTT
CDR3aa: CSASALLGPGNSPLHF
d_gene: -
abundance: -
j_gene: TRBJ1-6
v_gene: TRBV20-1

CDR3nt: TGCGCCAGCAGTGAGTCGTATCGGAGGGCTTTCTTT
CDR3aa: CASSESYRRAFF
d_gene: -
abundance: -
j_gene: TRBJ1-1
v_gene: TRBV10-2

CDR3nt: TGTGCCAGCAGTCGTCAGGGGGAGAACACTGAAGCTTTCTTT
CDR3aa: CASSRQGENTEAFF
d_gene: TRBD1
abundance: -
j_gene: TRBJ1-1
v_gene: TRBV3-1/TRBV3-2

CDR3nt: TGTGCCATCTGGTCCCGGTCCCACAATGAGCAGTTCTTC
CDR3aa: CAIWSRSHNEQFF
d_gene: -
abundance: -
j_gene: TRBJ2-1
v_gene: TRBV10-3

CDR3nt: TGTGCCAGTAGTACGAGACTAGCGGGAACATACGAGCAGTACTTC
CDR3aa: CASSTRLAGTYEQYF
d_gene: TRBD2
abundance: -
j_gene: TRBJ2-7
v_gene: TRBV19

CDR3nt: TGTGCCAGCAGCTTATCAGGGGGCGGTAACCAAGAGACCCAGTACTTC
CDR3aa: CASSLSGGGNQETQYF
d_gene: TRBD1
abundance: -
j_gene: TRBJ2-5
v_gene: TRBV7-9

CDR3nt: TGTGCTAGTGGTTTTAGTCCCGGACAGGGTAATTCACCCCTCCACTTT
CDR3aa: CASGFSPGQGNSPLHF
d_gene: TRBD1
abundance: -
j_gene: TRBJ1-6
v_gene: TRBV12-5

CDR3nt: TGTGCCAGCAGTTACATGGCCGATTGGGAGCAGTACTTC
CDR3aa: CASSYMADWEQYF
d_gene: -
abundance: -
j_gene: TRBJ2-7
v_gene: TRBV6-2/TRBV6-3

CDR3nt: TGTGCCAGCAGCCCGCGCGGGACAGACCTCTATGGCTACACCTTC
CDR3aa: CASSPRGTDLYGYTF
d_gene: TRBD1
abundance: -
j_gene: TRBJ1-2
v_gene: TRBV4-2

CDR3nt: TGTGCCAGCTCACCATTCGGGAACAGGGGGACGATGAACACTGAAGCTTTCTTT
CDR3aa: CASSPFGNRGTMNTEAFF
d_gene: TRBD1
abundance: -
j_gene: TRBJ1-1
v_gene: TRBV18

CDR3nt: TGTGCCAGCAGCCAAGATGGCAGGGAACCATACTCCGAGCAGTACTTC
CDR3aa: CASSQDGREPYSEQYF
d_gene: -
abundance: -
j_gene: TRBJ2-7
v_gene: TRBV3-1/TRBV3-2

CDR3nt: TGTGCCACCCAGACTAGCGGAAGATACAATGAGCAGTTCTTC
CDR3aa: CATQTSGRYNEQFF
d_gene: TRBD2
abundance: -
j_gene: TRBJ2-1
v_gene: TRBV19

CDR3nt: TGTGCCAGCAGCCAAGCTAGGAACACTGAAGCTTTCTTT
CDR3aa: CASSQARNTEAFF
d_gene: -
abundance: many
j_gene: TRBJ1-1
v_gene: TRBV3-1/TRBV3-2

CDR3nt: TGTGCCAGCAGCTCCGGACAGGGTCTTCAGCCCCAGCATTTT
CDR3aa: CASSSGQGLQPQHF
d_gene: TRBD1
abundance: -
j_gene: TRBJ1-5
v_gene: TRBV7-9

CDR3nt: TGTGCCAGCGGTCGAGAGGGTCAGTTCTTC
CDR3aa: CASGREGQFF
d_gene: -
abundance: -
j_gene: TRBJ2-1
v_gene: TRBV27

CDR3nt: TGCAGCGTCGCCGGGGGACAGGGGAATAACTATGGCTACACCTTC
CDR3aa: CSVAGGQGNNYGYTF
d_gene: TRBD1
abundance: -
j_gene: TRBJ1-2
v_gene: TRBV29-1

CDR3nt: TGTGCCAGCACCCAAGATACGGGGTTGGGAACGCAGTATTTT
CDR3aa: CASTQDTGLGTQYF
d_gene: -
abundance: -
j_gene: TRBJ2-3
v_gene: TRBV3-1/TRBV3-2

CDR3nt: TGTGCCAGCTCACCACGAACAGGGACGGGAAACACCATATATTTT
CDR3aa: CASSPRTGTGNTIYF
d_gene: -
abundance: -
j_gene: TRBJ1-3
v_gene: TRBV18

CDR3nt: TGTGCCAGCAGCTTAGGACAGGGGTCCTACAATGAGCAGTTCTTC
CDR3aa: CASSLGQGSYNEQFF
d_gene: TRBD1
abundance: -
j_gene: TRBJ2-1
v_gene: TRBV11-3

CDR3nt: TGTGCCAGCCACAGGGGGCGTGGATATGGCTACACCTTC
CDR3aa: CASHRGRGYGYTF
d_gene: TRBD1
abundance: -
j_gene: TRBJ1-2
v_gene: TRBV12-3/TRBV12-4

CDR3nt: TGTGCCAGCGGTGACAGAATCACAGATACGCAGTATTTT
CDR3aa: CASGDRITDTQYF
d_gene: -
abundance: -
j_gene: TRBJ2-3
v_gene: TRBV11-3

CDR3nt: TGTGCCACTAGACAGGGGCCGGAGAATCAGCCCCAGCATTTT
CDR3aa: CATRQGPENQPQHF
d_gene: TRBD1
abundance: -
j_gene: TRBJ1-5
v_gene: TRBV10-3

CDR3nt: TGTGCCATCAGTGAAGCGGGGCAGGGGGCGCAGCCCCAGCATTTT
CDR3aa: CAISEAGQGAQPQHF
d_gene: TRBD1
abundance: -
j_gene: TRBJ1-5
v_gene: TRBV10-3